Each of the 17 T cell receptor beta chains below was sequenced from the same sample in a study of PD-1 blockade in classical Hodgkin lymphoma. The time point denotes: cycle 4 day 1 (C4D1), after less than 7 weeks of nivolumab. Relapse was seen in all patients after autologous stem cell transplantation, and brentuximab vedotin exposure was variable. Only in-frame clones appear in the TCRdb table, and some are missing; sequencing was by immunoSEQ multiplex PCR. The table records 9,500 or so clones, 80% to 85% of them present only once. The sequencing here drew on peripheral blood mononuclear cells (PBMCs), taken before the fourth cycle of nivolumab. The receptors derive from a human donor with classical Hodgkin lymphoma.

J is TRBJ2-5 and V is TRBV7-9; no definite D call. V lost 1 base and J 4 bases, leaving 7 bases between the germline ends. The CDR3 spans 13 residues. Germline V CDR1 and CDR2: SEHNR, FQNEAQ (reference sequence). The CDR3 loop reads CASSLGLRETQYF. The CDR3 DNA is TGTGCCAGCAGCTTAGGACTGAGAGAGACCCAGTACTTC.

This chain links TRBV5-1 with TRBJ2-7; 7 bases map to TRBD1. Losses at the gene ends were 0 bases for V and 6 bases for J; bases not matched to a gene: 6. CDR1 and CDR2 from the germline V gene are SGHRS and YFSETQ. This CDR3 spans 14 amino acids. The CDR3 DNA is TGCGCCAGCAGCTTGGAGGCAGGGGGTTTCGAGCAGTACTTC. It codes for CASSLEAGGFEQYF.

This clone was seen only once. The V gene is TRBV7-8, the J gene TRBJ1-2; D gene unclear. The CDR3 totals 15 residues. The germline gives CDR1 SGHVS, CDR2 FQNEAQ. Trimming took 2 bases from V and 0 from J, leaving 10 bases between them. CDR3 DNA: TGTGCCAGCAGCTTATTTCAGCAGACTAACTATGGCTACACCTTC. Translation: CASSLFQQTNYGYTF. The variable domain in full, completed from reference TRBV7-8 and TRBJ1-2, reads GAGVSQSPRYKVAKRGQDVALRCDPISGHVSLFWYQQALGQGPEFLTYFQNEAQLDKSGLPSDRFFAERPEGSVSTLKIQRTQQEDSAVYLCASSLFQQTNYGYTFGSGTRLTVV.

A word on this clone: Other DNA variants within this sample encode the same CDR3. The chain couples TRBV27 to TRBJ2-7, with TRBD1 matching over 10 bases. V lost 6 bases to trimming and J lost 3 bases; unmatched junction nucleotides: 2. Germline V gene data show CDR1 as MNHEY and CDR2 as SMNVEV (reference sequence). The CDR3 covers 13 residues. Here the CDR3 DNA reads TGTGCCAGCAGATGGACAGGGGGCTACGAGCAGTACTTC. This codes for CASRWTGGYEQYF.

V is TRBV19 and J is TRBJ2-3; 11 nucleotides match TRBD2. The CDR3 is 14 amino acids. Per the germline V gene, CDR1 is LNHDA and CDR2 is SQIVND (reference sequence). V shed 9 bases, J shed 2 bases, and the junction held 4 bases outside the gene matches. Written as DNA, the CDR3 is TGTGCCAGCTCTAGCGGGGGGTACACAGATACGCAGTATTTT. Amino acid sequence: CASSSGGYTDTQYF.

V is TRBV6-5 and J is TRBJ1-2; D is unresolved. Germline assignment: CDR1 MNHEY and CDR2 SVGAGI. The CDR3 covers 15 residues. Trimming stripped 0 bases from V and 7 bases from J, with 15 bases between. This CDR3 reads CASSYSPEAVFGYTF. CDR3 in DNA: TGTGCCAGCAGTTACTCCCCAGAGGCTGTCTTTGGCTACACCTTC.

The CDR3 DNA sequence: TGTGCCAGTAGTAGTCCGGGTAAAGAGGGAGCTTCTGGGGCCAACGTCCTGACTTTC. It codes for CASSSPGKEGASGANVLTF. The chain recombines TRBV19 with TRBJ2-6; possible D gene TRBD2, 5 bases. The V gene's germline CDR1 is LNHDA and CDR2 SQIVND (reference sequence). This CDR3 contains 19 residues. The germline V and J ends were trimmed by 4 bases and 1 base, with 20 bases remaining between them.

This clone has only one observation. The chain combines TRBV14 with TRBJ2-2, with 7 bases that match TRBD2. Losses at the gene ends were 4 bases for V and 7 bases for J; bases not matched to a gene: 3. Germline V gene data show CDR1 as SGHDN and CDR2 as FVKESK. The CDR3 spans 13 residues. CDR3 loop: CASSPRTSGELFF. In DNA form, the CDR3 reads TGTGCCAGCAGCCCTCGGACTAGCGGGGAGCTGTTTTTT.

This rearrangement joins TRBV11-2 to TRBJ2-7; the D gene is possibly TRBD2 (5 bases). The CDR3 spans 15 residues. The V and J ends lost 5 bases and 0 bases respectively, with 14 bases between them. Germline lookup yields CDR1 SGHAT and CDR2 FQNNGV. CDR3 nucleotide sequence: TGTGCCAGCAGCGCTGTGATGGGGAGCTCCTACGAGCAGTACTTC. It codes for CASSAVMGSSYEQYF. Full variable domain (remainder filled in from reference TRBV11-2 and TRBJ2-7): EAGVAQSPRYKIIEKRQSVAFWCNPISGHATLYWYQQILGQGPKLLIQFQNNGVVDDSQLPKDRFSAERLKGVDSTLKIQPAKLEDSAVYLCASSAVMGSSYEQYFGPGTRLTVT.

The V call is TRBV6-1, the J call TRBJ1-2; the D is unclear. Germline CDR1 is MNHNS and CDR2 is SASEGT. The CDR3 length is 15 residues. Trimming removed 3 bases from V and 1 base from J, with 12 bases in between. CDR3 residues: CASSEDDAFNYGYTF. The CDR3 DNA reads TGTGCCAGCAGTGAGGACGACGCGTTTAACTATGGCTACACCTTC.

This clone has only a few counts. The chain couples TRBV2 to TRBJ2-3; no reliable D call. Per the germline V gene, CDR1 is SNHLY and CDR2 is FYNNEI. V dropped 2 bases and J dropped 6 bases, with 9 bases sitting between them. This CDR3 has 13 amino acids. This chain's CDR3 is CASSENGVDTQYF. In DNA, the CDR3 is TGTGCCAGCAGTGAAAATGGGGTTGATACGCAGTATTTT.

The chain links TRBV6-5 to TRBJ2-7; D is perhaps TRBD2 (5 bases). The germline CDR1 and CDR2 sequences are MNHEY and SVGAGI. Trimming stripped 5 bases from V and 1 base from J, with 12 bases between. The CDR3 sequence is 14 residues long. The CDR3 reads CASSTGGLSYEQYF. As DNA, the CDR3 is TGTGCCAGCAGTACGGGCGGGCTGTCCTACGAGCAGTACTTC.

J is TRBJ2-5 and V is TRBV27; possibly TRBD2 for D (5 bases). V was pared by 5 bases and J by 0 bases, with 16 bases between. Germline V CDR1 and CDR2: MNHEY, SMNVEV (reference sequence). The CDR3 contains 16 residues. DNA for the CDR3: TGTGCCAGCAGTCCGCTTGCGCGGAGGTACCAAGAGACCCAGTACTTC. Translated: CASSPLARRYQETQYF.

The chain is built from TRBV6-1 and TRBJ2-1; TRBD1 might be the D (6 bases). The CDR3 contains 16 residues. In germline, CDR1 is MNHNS, CDR2 SASEGT. Trimming removed 4 bases at V and 8 bases at J, with 21 bases between. Here the CDR3 DNA reads TGTGCCAGCAGTGCCCTAACAGGGCCAGGTAGAGATGAGCAGTTCTTC. Translation: CASSALTGPGRDEQFF.

This chain links TRBV5-1 with TRBJ2-3, with D hard to call. The germline V and J ends were trimmed by 0 bases and 1 base, with 6 bases remaining between them. The CDR3 runs 14 residues. CDR1 SGHRS and CDR2 YFSETQ come from the germline V gene. CDR3 sequence: CASSLARGTDTQYF. The CDR3 region has the DNA TGCGCCAGCAGCTTGGCGCGCGGCACAGATACGCAGTATTTT.

This chain uses TRBV5-6 with TRBJ2-1; 11 bases match TRBD2. V dropped 1 base and J dropped 2; count of bases not matched to a gene: 2. Looked up from germline, CDR1 is SGHDT and CDR2 is YYEEEE. This CDR3 spans 16 amino acids. The DNA of the CDR3 is TGTGCCAGCAGCTTGCAGACTAGCGGGGCCTACAATGAGCAGTTCTTC. As protein: CASSLQTSGAYNEQFF.

V and J are TRBV2 and TRBJ2-2, with TRBD2 identical over 8 bases. This CDR3 is 16 amino acids long. V shed 3 bases, J shed 2 bases, and the junction held 5 bases outside the gene matches. Germline V gives CDR1 SNHLY, CDR2 FYNNEI. The chain's CDR3 is CASSDVAGFNTGELFF. CDR3 sequence (DNA): TGTGCCAGCAGTGACGTAGCGGGGTTTAACACCGGGGAGCTGTTTTTT.